A selection of T cell receptor beta chains follows, all from one sample in a study of CD8 T cells in ankylosing spondylitis. TCRdb ran MiXCR on the 5' RACE reads and lists one entry per CDR3 protein. Among roughly 400,000 distinct CDR3 sequences, 20% to 25% were seen once, and the ten largest hold 16%. Sequencing used blood, either unsorted or a sorted T cell fraction (not recorded which). The source is a male donor with ankylosing spondylitis. The CDR3 runs from the conserved cysteine through the conserved F or W. Fields, in order: V gene, D gene, J gene, CDR3 protein. The D gene is left open where the match is weak.

TRBV18	NA	TRBJ1-2	CASSLEQEYGYTF
TRBV5-1	TRBD1	TRBJ1-1	CASSLGPQGGYTEAFF
TRBV28	NA	TRBJ2-2	CASSFEMDIALWPNTGELFF
TRBV5-1	TRBD1	TRBJ2-1	CASSITGVGYNEQFF
TRBV7-2	NA	TRBJ2-1	CASSLSGQSYNEQFF
TRBV2	TRBD1	TRBJ1-4	CASSATGIVPNEKLFF
TRBV18	TRBD2	TRBJ2-1	CASSPLLGTSGYNEQFF
TRBV7-2	TRBD2	TRBJ2-5	CASSSLGLAGGETQYF
TRBV5-1	NA	TRBJ2-5	CATTRSTGSSGETQYF
TRBV18	NA	TRBJ2-5	CASFATANQETQYF
TRBV20-1	NA	TRBJ1-2	CSAAQLGHGYTF
TRBV7-9	NA	TRBJ2-3	CASSLTQENTDTQYF
TRBV7-2	NA	TRBJ2-1	CASSLAAGHYNEQFF
TRBV12-3/TRBV12-4	TRBD2	TRBJ2-7	CASSWTSGMGYEQYF
TRBV7-6	TRBD2	TRBJ2-1	CASSEGPDGLAYEQFF
TRBV6-5	NA	TRBJ2-3	CASIRGDTQYF
TRBV20-1	NA	TRBJ1-3	CSARKPNSGNTIYF
TRBV2	NA	TRBJ2-5	CASQIGVQETQYF
TRBV5-1	TRBD2	TRBJ2-1	CASSLLTSGSNNEQFF
TRBV12-3/TRBV12-4	NA	TRBJ2-3	CASSFGSLNTDTQYF
TRBV25-1	NA	TRBJ1-1	CASSESGKRRTEAFF
TRBV27	TRBD1	TRBJ1-5	CASSSSHAGTGYQPQHF
TRBV5-1	TRBD1	TRBJ1-1	CASSYTGTGFGTEAFF
TRBV15	NA	TRBJ1-2	CATSRDGATGGYTF
TRBV4-2	NA	TRBJ2-5	CASSLPAEGEETQYF
TRBV5-1	TRBD1	TRBJ2-7	CASSLAGTGAISYEQYF
TRBV5-1	NA	TRBJ1-4	CASSMAPSKEEKLFF
TRBV29-1	NA	TRBJ2-1	CSVDRSPLDNEQFF
TRBV25-1	NA	TRBJ2-2	CASRTLNTGELFF
TRBV6-2/TRBV6-3	NA	TRBJ2-7	CASSYRTSPRHEQYF
TRBV5-6	TRBD1	TRBJ2-7	CASSLAQGQGYEQYF
TRBV6-2/TRBV6-3	TRBD1	TRBJ1-1	CASSQPRGQTWNTEAFF
TRBV20-1	TRBD2	TRBJ2-1	CSARRLAGFDNEQFF
TRBV4-3	NA	TRBJ2-4	CASSQDALAKNIQYF
TRBV20-1	NA	TRBJ2-3	CSATNRGDTQYF
TRBV5-1	TRBD1	TRBJ2-7	CASSLDREYEQYF
TRBV28	TRBD1	TRBJ2-7	CASRAMGQGRYEQYF
TRBV7-9	NA	TRBJ1-4	CASSLGGVTNEKLFF
TRBV29-1	NA	TRBJ2-7	CSVGGASYEQYF
TRBV12-3/TRBV12-4	NA	TRBJ2-4	CASSLGKNIQYF
TRBV3-1	NA	TRBJ2-3	CASSQNADTQYF